This T cell receptor beta chain is drawn from a study of PD-1 blockade in classical Hodgkin lymphoma. Study-level points and caveats: Complete responders showed a baseline diversity that resembled the diversity of newly diagnosed patients.

On this clone: As yet, its antigen is unknown.

Every patient experienced relapse after autologous stem cell transplantation, and brentuximab vedotin exposure varied. Assay used: immunoSEQ multiplex PCR; TCRdb lists only in-frame clones, some missing. The table has around 65,000 clones, roughly 88% seen once. CDR3 size: 16 residues. V was pared by 5 bases and J by 4 bases, with 21 bases between. Germline CDR1 and CDR2: SEHNR and FQNEAQ (reference sequence). The clonotype comes from a human donor with classical Hodgkin lymphoma. The J gene is TRBJ2-7, the V gene TRBV7-9, with D possibly TRBD1 on 6 matching bases. The material was peripheral blood mononuclear cells (PBMCs), obtained at baseline. The CDR3 protein is CASSARVNRDPYEQYF. Here the CDR3 DNA reads TGTGCCAGCAGCGCGCGAGTGAACAGGGATCCTTACGAGCAGTACTTC.